These 31 T cell receptor beta chains were all obtained from the same sample, sequenced in a study of blood T cell repertoires in COVID-19. Assay: immunoSEQ multiplex PCR; the TCRdb copy retains only in-frame clones and omits some. Here the sample spans approximately 260,000 clones, just under 85% being singletons. Sequencing was carried out using peripheral blood. These receptors were obtained from an elderly woman with acute or convalescent COVID-19.

This chain connects TRBV2 to TRBJ2-1; unclear D gene. Trimming removed 6 bases at V and 4 bases at J, with 4 bases between. The CDR3 is 11 residues long. Germline V lookup: CDR1 SNHLY, CDR2 FYNNEI. The CDR3 DNA is TGTGCCAGCAGCCTTTACAATGAGCAGTTCTTC. As protein: CASSLYNEQFF.

The rearrangement links TRBV2 to TRBJ1-3; the match to TRBD1 covers 8 bases. This CDR3 has 14 amino acids. Trimming removed 1 base from V and 7 bases from J; junction bases left unmatched: 3. The germline CDR1 and CDR2 sequences are SNHLY and FYNNEI. CDR3 bases: TGTGCCAGCAGTGAAGTCACAGGGGGGAACACCATATATTTT. Amino acids: CASSEVTGGNTIYF. The whole variable domain, remainder taken from reference TRBV2 and TRBJ1-3, is EPEVTQTPSHQVTQMGQEVILRCVPISNHLYFYWYRQILGQKVEFLVSFYNNEISEKSEIFDDQFSVERPDGSNFTLKIRSTKLEDSAMYFCASSEVTGGNTIYFGEGSWLTVV.

The chain couples TRBV2 to TRBJ1-3, with D maybe TRBD1 (6 bases). This CDR3 region has 14 residues. Germline V lookup: CDR1 SNHLY, CDR2 FYNNEI. V was pared by 5 bases and J by 6 bases, with 14 bases between. The CDR3 loop reads CASSFRGLTNTIYF. The CDR3 DNA sequence: TGTGCCAGCAGTTTCAGGGGCCTGACAAACACCATATATTTT.

The J gene is TRBJ1-5, the V gene TRBV5-6, with D maybe TRBD1 (5 bases). The V and J ends lost 2 bases and 0 bases respectively, with 9 bases between them. This CDR3 contains 15 residues. CDR1 SGHDT and CDR2 YYEEEE come from the germline V gene. The CDR3 loop reads CASSLWRGSNQPQHF. The CDR3 DNA sequence: TGTGCCAGCAGCTTATGGAGGGGTAGCAATCAGCCCCAGCATTTT.

This clone occurred a few times. The chain links TRBV15 to TRBJ1-5; the match to TRBD1 covers 10 bases. Germline assignment: CDR1 LNHNV and CDR2 YYDKDF (reference sequence). The J segment lost 0 bases and the V segment lost 5 bases, leaving 10 bases of the junction unmatched. This CDR3 is 18 amino acids long. CDR3 sequence: CATSGQTGGPYSNQPQHF. The CDR3 DNA is TGTGCCACCAGCGGCCAGACAGGGGGCCCGTATAGCAATCAGCCCCAGCATTTT.

The table lists this clone with a count of one. The chain recombines TRBV7-3 with TRBJ1-2, with a possible D match to TRBD1 (5 bases). V was shortened by 5 bases and J by 8 bases, with 15 bases between the two germline ends. Germline CDR1 reads SGHTA; CDR2 reads FQGTGA. The CDR3 totals 13 residues. The CDR3 DNA is TGTGCCAGCAGCCCCTATGGGGGGTCGGGCTACACCTTC. This gives the protein CASSPYGGSGYTF.

This clone was seen once. J is TRBJ1-2 and V is TRBV30; D gene ambiguous. Trimming took off 3 bases at V and 8 bases at J, with 13 bases between the two ends. There are 12 residues in the CDR3. Per germline, CDR1 GTSNPN and CDR2 SVGIG (reference sequence). The CDR3: CAWREPTWGYTF. In DNA form, the CDR3 reads TGTGCCTGGAGGGAGCCAACGTGGGGCTACACCTTC.

The genes are TRBV20-1 and TRBJ2-3; no reliable D call. The V end was cut by 5 bases, the J end by 2 bases, with 5 bases between. Germline assignment: CDR1 DFQATT and CDR2 SNEGSKA (reference sequence). The CDR3 length is 11 residues. The CDR3 DNA reads as TGCAGTGCTCGTATCACAGATACGCAGTATTTT. Protein product: CSARITDTQYF.

V usage is TRBV7-9 and J usage is TRBJ1-1; the match to TRBD1 covers 7 bases. V trimming: 5 bases; J trimming: 2 bases; junction bases outside the gene matches: 8. The germline CDR1 and CDR2 sequences are SEHNR and FQNEAQ (reference sequence). The CDR3 is made up of 15 amino acids. This CDR3 reads CASSPDRVGNTEAFF. CDR3 coding DNA: TGTGCCAGCAGCCCCGACAGGGTTGGAAACACTGAAGCTTTCTTT.

This chain uses TRBV29-1 with TRBJ1-3, with no clear D. The CDR3 covers 14 residues. V was trimmed by 5 bases and J by 3 bases, leaving 14 bases between them. CDR1 SQVTM and CDR2 ANQGSEA come from the germline V gene. In DNA, the CDR3 is TGCAGCGTTACGTATGGCGGCTATGGAAACACCATATATTTT. It yields the protein CSVTYGGYGNTIYF.

This chain joins TRBV19 and TRBJ2-1, with D perhaps TRBD2 (6 bases). With 8 bases removed from V and 3 bases from J, the gap between germline ends came to 8 bases. The germline gives CDR1 LNHDA, CDR2 SQIVND (reference sequence). The CDR3 contains 12 residues. DNA for the CDR3: TGTGCCAGTGCCGGGGGCTACAATGAGCAGTTCTTC. Translated: CASAGGYNEQFF.

This clone was detected once. The genes are TRBV6-6 and TRBJ1-4; unclear D gene. The V and J ends lost 2 bases and 7 bases respectively, with 11 bases between them. CDR1 and CDR2 (germline): MNHNY, SVGAGI (reference sequence). The CDR3 runs 14 residues. The CDR3: CASSYVGEGEKLFF. The CDR3 DNA reads as TGTGCCAGCAGTTACGTGGGAGAGGGTGAAAAACTGTTTTTT.

V gene TRBV19 combines with J gene TRBJ1-5; 12 bases match TRBD1. The junction had 5 bases not matched to a gene; V was cut back by 5 bases and J by 3 bases. This CDR3 region has 16 residues. Germline CDR1 is LNHDA and CDR2 is SQIVND (reference sequence). DNA of the CDR3: TGTGCCAGTAGTTCGGGACAGGGGGCGGTCAATCAGCCCCAGCATTTT. Protein: CASSSGQGAVNQPQHF.

This clone was seen once. The chain joins TRBV5-6 to TRBJ1-6; unclear D gene. The ends were cut back, 1 base at V and 7 bases at J, with 12 bases in the middle. The germline CDR1 and CDR2 sequences are SGHDT and YYEEEE. CDR3 length: 15 amino acids. CDR3 sequence reads: CASSLLGQTNSPLHF. As DNA, the CDR3 is TGTGCCAGCAGCTTGTTGGGCCAAACAAATTCACCCCTCCACTTT. Looking up the rest from reference TRBV5-6 and TRBJ1-6 gives the full variable domain: DAGVTQSPTHLIKTRGQQVTLRCSPKSGHDTVSWYQQALGQGPQFIFQYYEEEERQRGNFPDRFSGHQFPNYSSELNVNALLLGDSALYLCASSLLGQTNSPLHFGNGTRLTVT.

The chain couples TRBV5-1 to TRBJ2-2, with D perhaps matching TRBD1 (7 bases). V dropped 2 bases and J dropped 2 bases, with 10 bases sitting between them. In germline, CDR1 is SGHRS, CDR2 YFSETQ. This CDR3 has 15 amino acids. The CDR3 is CASSFQGGNTGELFF. The DNA of the CDR3 is TGCGCCAGCAGCTTCCAGGGGGGTAACACCGGGGAGCTGTTTTTT. Based on the CDR3 plus reference TRBV5-1 and TRBJ2-2, the full variable domain is KAGVTQTPRYLIKTRGQQVTLSCSPISGHRSVSWYQQTPGQGLQFLFEYFSETQRNKGNFPGRFSGRQFSNSRSEMNVSTLELGDSALYLCASSFQGGNTGELFFGEGSRLTVL.

The chain employs TRBV24-1 and TRBJ1-5; D is unclear. The germline CDR1 and CDR2 sequences are KGHDR and SFDVKD. CDR3 size: 14 residues. The germline V and J ends were trimmed by 5 bases and 5 bases, with 12 bases remaining between them. The CDR3 DNA reads TGTGCCACCAGTGGGATAGGAGGAGATCAGCCCCAGCATTTT. It is translated as CATSGIGGDQPQHF.

Comment on this clone: Relative to the germline gene, one junction end is altered; a read error may explain this. The genes are TRBV6-5 and TRBJ2-1; 7 bases agree with TRBD2. This CDR3 is built from 12 residues. The germline V gene encodes CDR1 MNHEY and CDR2 SVGAGI. The CDR3 loop is CASSYSGGGKIF. The CDR3 bases are TGTGCCAGCAGTTACTCTGGGGGGGGTAAGATCTTC.

This clone was detected only once. The J gene is TRBJ2-5, the V gene TRBV6-5; no clear D. The V end was cut by 6 bases, the J end by 2 bases, with 16 bases between. The CDR3 runs 15 residues. CDR1 is MNHEY and CDR2 is SVGAGI in the germline V gene. For the CDR3, the DNA is TGTGCCAGCAGGGATCGACAAGTACCACAAGAGACCCAGTACTTC. Its protein product is CASRDRQVPQETQYF.

The chain uses TRBV5-1 and TRBJ2-2, with 7 bases matching TRBD2. The CDR3 spans 18 residues. The junction had 13 bases not matched to a gene; V was cut back by 1 base and J by 4 bases. Germline CDR1 is SGHRS and CDR2 is YFSETQ. This chain's CDR3 is CASSLRISGSVVTGELFF. CDR3 DNA: TGCGCCAGCAGCTTGAGGATTAGCGGGTCGGTAGTCACCGGGGAGCTGTTTTTT.

The rearrangement joins TRBV14 to TRBJ2-1, with 9 nucleotides matching TRBD1. Losses at the gene ends were 3 bases for V and 4 bases for J; bases not matched to a gene: 16. Looked up from germline, CDR1 is SGHDN and CDR2 is FVKESK. The CDR3 runs 19 residues. The CDR3 is CASSHTGTGSKSGYNEQFF. In nucleotides, the CDR3 is TGTGCCAGCAGCCATACCGGGACAGGGTCTAAATCAGGGTACAATGAGCAGTTCTTC.

This chain uses TRBV5-5 with TRBJ2-1; 7 nucleotides agree with TRBD2. CDR1 and CDR2 from the germline V gene are SGHKS and YYEKEE (reference sequence). This CDR3 region has 15 residues. After removal of 4 bases from V and 9 bases from J, the junction contained 13 bases not matched to a gene. CDR3 bases: TGTGCCAGCAGCCCTGAGCTTGGCTGGGAGGGTGAGCAGTTCTTC. Its translation is CASSPELGWEGEQFF.

The rearrangement uses TRBV9 and TRBJ1-2, with 7 positions matching TRBD1. The CDR3 runs to 15 residues. Germline-derived CDR1 and CDR2 are SGDLS and YYNGEE. The V and J ends lost 3 bases and 4 bases, in that order; junction bases with no gene match: 9. The CDR3 DNA reads as TGTGCCAGCAGCGCAGGGACAGCCCTTGGCTATGGCTACACCTTC. This codes for CASSAGTALGYGYTF.

CDR3 protein: CASSLVRGVFSEQFF. The CDR3 DNA sequence: TGTGCCAGCAGCTTAGTCCGGGGGGTATTCTCTGAGCAGTTCTTC. J is TRBJ2-1 and V is TRBV7-2; 7 nucleotides line up with TRBD2. After removal of 1 base from V and 9 bases from J, the junction contained 9 bases not matched to a gene. This CDR3 is built from 15 residues. The germline CDR1 and CDR2 sequences are SGHTA and FQGNSA.

The chain employs TRBV14 and TRBJ2-2, with D hard to call. Germline V gene sequence: CDR1 SGHDN, CDR2 FVKESK. V was shortened by 5 bases and J by 3 bases, with 7 bases between the two germline ends. This CDR3 comprises 13 residues. CDR3 region: CASSNPYTGELFF. CDR3 DNA: TGTGCCAGCAGCAATCCTTACACCGGGGAGCTGTTTTTT.

The CDR3 coding sequence is TGTGCCAGCAGTGCTCGGGACAGAAGATATAATTCACCCCTCCACTTT. Amino acids: CASSARDRRYNSPLHF. The J gene is TRBJ1-6, the V gene TRBV6-1; 7 nucleotides align to TRBD1. The CDR3 spans 16 residues. Germline-derived CDR1 and CDR2 are MNHNS and SASEGT. The V segment lost 4 bases and the J segment 4 bases; nucleotides outside the gene matches: 7.

This clone was observed a few times. The rearrangement uses TRBV6-6 and TRBJ2-7; 9 nucleotides align to TRBD1. Germline loops: CDR1 MNHNY, CDR2 SVGAGI (reference sequence). The V and J ends lost 5 bases and 4 bases, in that order; junction bases with no gene match: 9. This CDR3 is 15 amino acids long. The CDR3 region is CASSPRTGAHYEQYF. CDR3 DNA: TGTGCCAGCAGTCCACGGACAGGGGCCCATTACGAGCAGTACTTC.

The chain uses TRBV24-1 and TRBJ2-5; 11 positions match TRBD2. Germline values: CDR1 KGHDR, CDR2 SFDVKD. Losses at the gene ends were 1 base for V and 4 bases for J; bases not matched to a gene: 1. This CDR3 has 15 amino acids. The CDR3 sequence is CATSDFGTSGETQYF. The CDR3, as DNA: TGTGCCACCAGTGATTTCGGGACTAGCGGAGAGACCCAGTACTTC.

The chain links TRBV7-2 to TRBJ1-2; D not certain. CDR3 length equals 14 residues. Between the trimmed V and J ends, which lost 1 base and 1 base, there was a span of 7 bases. The germline V gene encodes CDR1 SGHTA and CDR2 FQGNSA. CDR3 sequence (DNA): TGTGCCAGCAGCTTAGTAGTACTTAACTATGGCTACACCTTC. This codes for CASSLVVLNYGYTF.

The chain employs TRBV7-2 and TRBJ2-1, with D uncertain. Germline V gives CDR1 SGHTA, CDR2 FQGNSA. This CDR3 contains 15 residues. Trimming stripped 2 bases from V and 5 bases from J, with 13 bases between. The CDR3 sequence is CASSLQVMVNNEQFF. Written as DNA, the CDR3 is TGTGCCAGCAGCTTACAGGTGATGGTGAACAATGAGCAGTTCTTC.

The rearrangement links TRBV9 to TRBJ1-2; D remains unclear. Germline CDR1 is SGDLS and CDR2 is YYNGEE. The V end was cut by 0 bases, the J end by 4 bases, with 10 bases between. The CDR3 has 14 amino acids. As DNA, the CDR3 is TGTGCCAGCAGCGTAGACCCGACGGGCTATGGCTACACCTTC. Protein product: CASSVDPTGYGYTF.

This chain joins TRBV10-3 and TRBJ1-2, with TRBD1 matching 7 bases. Germline V gives CDR1 ENHRY, CDR2 SYGVKD. After removal of 5 bases from V and 3 bases from J, the junction contained 3 bases not matched to a gene. The CDR3 is 13 amino acids. This chain's CDR3 is CAISRQGDYGYTF. In nucleotides, the CDR3 is TGTGCCATCAGTAGACAGGGAGACTATGGCTACACCTTC.